These 18 T cell receptor beta chains came from one sample sequenced in a study of T cells in women clearing cervical HPV infection. Sequencing used immunoSEQ multiplex PCR; TCRdb keeps in-frame clones, though not all of them. In total, the table holds some 41,000 clones. The sequencing sample was made of blood buffy coat. The receptor set was obtained from a woman between 18 and 70 years old with a cervical HPV16 infection that either progressed to CIN3+ or cleared (not recorded which).

A note on this clone: The sequence runs out 3 residues before the end of the CDR3; the remainder is reconstructed from the germline J gene. The genes are TRBV2 and TRBJ2-3, with 11 nucleotides matching TRBD2. V lost 4 bases, J lost 3 bases, and 6 bases stayed unmatched. There are 16 residues in the CDR3. The germline V gene encodes CDR1 SNHLY and CDR2 FYNNEI. The part of the CDR3 DNA that was read is TGTGCCAGCAGTGCTCTAGCGGGAGGAGGAACAGATACG. This encodes CASSALAGGGTDT. The whole CDR3 sequence is CASSALAGGGTDTQYF.

Of note for this clone: The CDR3 goes on 3 residues after the read ends, and that part is filled in from the germline J gene. This chain joins TRBV10-2 and TRBJ2-7; D might be TRBD1 (5 bases). The CDR3 loop spans 12 amino acids. Germline assignment: CDR1 WSHSY and CDR2 SAAADI. V lost 7 bases and J lost 4, with 11 bases in between. CDR3 amino acids: CASTSQGYEQYF. The DNA read from the CDR3 is TGCGCCAGCACCTCTCAGGGATACGAG.

Regarding this clone: The sequence runs out 3 residues before the end of the CDR3; the remainder is reconstructed from the germline J gene. The rearrangement joins TRBV20-1 to TRBJ2-7, with a weak D call TRBD2 (6 bases). Deletions cut 5 bases from V and 3 bases from J, with 35 bases between. Germline lookup yields CDR1 DFQATT and CDR2 SNEGSKA (reference sequence). This CDR3 spans 20 amino acids. The chain's CDR3 is CSAPGGGSSSAAAPSYEQYF. Partial CDR3 DNA: TGCAGTGCTCCAGGTGGGGGGTCGTCCTCCGCTGCGGCGCCTAGCTACGAG.

Regarding this clone: The sequence runs out 3 residues before the end of the CDR3; the remainder is reconstructed from the germline J gene. The chain recombines TRBV2 with TRBJ1-4, with D possibly TRBD1 on 6 matching bases. Germline V gives CDR1 SNHLY, CDR2 FYNNEI. Between the trimmed V and J ends, which lost 6 bases and 3 bases, there was a span of 20 bases. The CDR3 contains 17 residues. CDR3 sequence reads: CASSADTGRRANEKLFF. The sequenced part of the CDR3 DNA is TGTGCCAGCAGCGCAGATACAGGGCGCCGGGCTAATGAAAAA.

Of note for this clone: The CDR3 is cut off 3 residues early in the read; its end comes from the germline J gene. This chain connects TRBV28 to TRBJ1-5, with TRBD1 identical over 11 bases. Looked up from germline, CDR1 is MDHEN and CDR2 is SYDVKM. The CDR3 contains 15 residues. Unmatched junction bases numbered 6, after V lost 2 bases and J lost 9 bases. CDR3 sequence: CASSLGGQGVRPQHF. CDR3 DNA, as far as it was read: TGTGCCAGCAGTTTAGGGGGACAGGGGGTTCGGCCC.

Notes on this clone: The observed sequence ends 3 residues before the CDR3 terminus, with the missing tail filled in from the germline J gene. The chain carries TRBV19 and TRBJ1-5; D possibly corresponds to TRBD1 (6 bases). Germline V gene lookup returns CDR1 LNHDA and CDR2 SQIVND (reference sequence). This CDR3 region has 17 residues. Between the trimmed V and J ends, which lost 0 bases and 0 bases, there was a span of 12 bases. The CDR3 spells CASSIEPWTVSNQPQHF. Incomplete CDR3 DNA: TGTGCCAGTAGTATAGAACCCTGGACAGTTAGCAATCAGCCC.

Comments on this clone: Sequencing ends 3 residues short of the CDR3 end; the germline J gene provides the rest. V is TRBV28 and J is TRBJ1-2; D is perhaps TRBD1 (6 bases). Deletions cut 6 bases from V and 4 bases from J, with 12 bases between. Germline assignment: CDR1 MDHEN and CDR2 SYDVKM. The CDR3 runs 13 residues. CDR3 region: CASRVQGGYGYTF. CDR3 DNA (partial): TGTGCCAGCAGAGTACAGGGTGGCTATGGC.

About this clone: With the read ending 3 residues before the CDR3 end, the germline J gene is used to fill in that end. The V call is TRBV19, the J call TRBJ1-2; D is possibly TRBD1 (6 bases). Germline-derived CDR1 and CDR2 are LNHDA and SQIVND (reference sequence). This CDR3 is 18 amino acids long. V lost 0 bases to trimming and J lost 2 bases, with 19 bases between them. This chain's CDR3 is CASSIDPPNRESNYGYTF. The sequenced CDR3 bases are TGTGCCAGTAGTATAGACCCCCCCAACAGGGAATCCAACTATGGC.

Points on this clone: Read data end 3 residues before the CDR3 end; the end is taken from the germline J gene. V usage is TRBV13 and J usage is TRBJ1-2; 10 bases fit TRBD1. Germline loops: CDR1 PRHDT, CDR2 FYEKMQ (reference sequence). This CDR3 has 18 amino acids. Partial CDR3 DNA: TGTGCCAGCAGCCGACGGACAGGGGGTCTTTTATCCGGGGGAGGC. Protein product: CASSRRTGGLLSGGG. The full-length CDR3 reads as CASSRRTGGLLSGGGYTF.

CDR3 DNA, as far as it was read: TGTGCCAGCAGCCCCACTAGTCGGGACACAGATACG. Its translation: CASSPTSRDTDT. The CDR3 as a whole reads CASSPTSRDTDTQYF. This chain connects TRBV7-3 to TRBJ2-3, with D perhaps TRBD2 (5 bases). Read data end 3 residues before the CDR3 end; the end is taken from the germline J gene. Germline V lookup: CDR1 SGHTA, CDR2 FQGTGA. V lost 5 bases to trimming and J lost 2 bases, with 14 bases between them. The CDR3 extends over 15 amino acids. The entire variable domain, with the rest obtained from reference TRBV7-3 and TRBJ2-3, is as follows: GAGVSQTPSNKVTEKGKYVELRCDPISGHTALYWYRQSLGQGPEFLIYFQGTGAADDSGLPNDRFFAVRPEGSVSTLKIQRTERGDSAVYLCASSPTSRDTDTQYFGPGTRLTVL.

For this clone: The CDR3 end falls 3 residues outside the read, so it is completed with the germline J gene. This sequence joins TRBV5-5 and TRBJ2-5; a possible D gene is TRBD1 (7 bases). The ends were cut back, 3 bases at V and 5 bases at J, with 11 bases in the middle. Per germline, CDR1 SGHKS and CDR2 YYEKEE (reference sequence). The CDR3 totals 13 residues. CDR3 bases read: TGTGCCAGCAGCTCCAGGGGGAGGGAGACC. Translation gives CASSSRGRET. The full CDR3 protein reads CASSSRGRETQYF.

For this clone: The read halts 3 residues ahead of the CDR3 end, with the missing end drawn from the germline J gene. The chain links TRBV7-2 to TRBJ2-2; D might be TRBD2 (5 bases). V dropped 5 bases and J dropped 3 bases, with 10 bases sitting between them. The CDR3 loop spans 14 amino acids. The V gene's germline CDR1 is SGHTA and CDR2 FQGNSA. CDR3 residues: CASSAGLHTGELFF. The sequenced CDR3 bases are TGTGCCAGCAGCGCCGGACTCCACACCGGGGAG.

On this clone: Coverage ceases 3 residues before the CDR3 finishes, and the germline J gene fills in the end. The genes are TRBV5-1 and TRBJ2-7; 7 bases map to TRBD2. V was pared by 0 bases and J by 2 bases, with 11 bases of the junction left unmatched. The CDR3 covers 17 residues. CDR1 is SGHRS, CDR2 YFSETQ, per germline. The CDR3 spells CASSLASTLAVPYEQYF. CDR3 DNA, as far as it was read: TGCGCCAGCAGCTTGGCCAGCACCCTAGCGGTTCCCTACGAG.

About this clone itself: The read falls 3 residues short of the CDR3 end, and the missing part is taken from the germline J gene. This sequence joins TRBV27 and TRBJ2-7; D is possibly TRBD1 (5 bases). This CDR3 comprises 14 residues. V was pared by 2 bases and J by 1 base, with 9 bases between. In germline, CDR1 is MNHEY, CDR2 SMNVEV (reference sequence). The CDR3 bases that were read are TGTGCCAGCAGTTTAGGGGCCGGTTCCTACGAG. Translated: CASSLGAGSYE. The full-length CDR3 reads as CASSLGAGSYEQYF.

Concerning this clone itself: The sequence runs out 3 residues before the end of the CDR3; the remainder is reconstructed from the germline J gene. J is TRBJ2-7 and V is TRBV19; TRBD2 agrees at 9 bases. The length of the CDR3 is 14 residues. V lost 1 base, J lost 6 bases, and 4 bases stayed unmatched. CDR1 and CDR2 from the germline V gene are LNHDA and SQIVND (reference sequence). The CDR3 bases that were read are TGTGCCAGTAGTATAGGGCTAGCGGGAAGCGAG. Its protein is CASSIGLAGSE. The whole CDR3 reads CASSIGLAGSEQYF.

About this clone itself: The read terminates 3 residues ahead of where the CDR3 ends, so the germline J gene completes it. V gene TRBV5-5 combines with J gene TRBJ2-7; TRBD1 matches at 9 bases. Germline lookup yields CDR1 SGHKS and CDR2 YYEKEE (reference sequence). The CDR3 runs 14 residues. The J segment lost 4 bases and the V segment lost 2 bases, leaving 4 bases of the junction unmatched. This chain's CDR3 is CASSLDRGGYEQYF. The sequenced part of the CDR3 DNA is TGTGCCAGCAGCTTAGACAGGGGGGGATACGAG. The whole variable domain, remainder taken from reference TRBV5-5 and TRBJ2-7, is DAGVTQSPTHLIKTRGQQVTLRCSPISGHKSVSWYQQVLGQGPQFIFQYYEKEERGRGNFPDRFSARQFPNYSSELNVNALLLGDSALYLCASSLDRGGYEQYFGPGTRLTVT.

As concerns this clone: Read sequence stops 3 residues before the CDR3 end, and the germline J gene provides the missing end. This chain connects TRBV5-6 to TRBJ2-1; TRBD1 matches 7 bases. Unmatched junction bases numbered 6, after V lost 0 bases and J lost 9 bases. Looked up from germline, CDR1 is SGHDT and CDR2 is YYEEEE. CDR3 length: 14 amino acids. Partial CDR3 DNA: TGTGCCAGCAGCTTGGGGCGGCCAGGGGGTGAG. Translation gives CASSLGRPGGE. The complete CDR3 reads CASSLGRPGGEQFF.

With respect to this clone: Read sequence stops 3 residues before the CDR3 end, and the germline J gene provides the missing end. This sequence joins TRBV2 and TRBJ2-3, with 10 bases matching TRBD1. CDR1 and CDR2 (germline): SNHLY, FYNNEI. The CDR3 has 14 residues. V was pared by 6 bases and J by 6 bases, with 6 bases of the junction left unmatched. CDR3 in amino acids: CASSPDRGMDTQYF. The CDR3 DNA, read in part, is TGTGCCAGCAGCCCGGACAGGGGGATGGATACG. The full variable domain, rest sourced from reference TRBV2 and TRBJ2-3, is EPEVTQTPSHQVTQMGQEVILRCVPISNHLYFYWYRQILGQKVEFLVSFYNNEISEKSEIFDDQFSVERPDGSNFTLKIRSTKLEDSAMYFCASSPDRGMDTQYFGPGTRLTVL.